The next 32 T cell receptor beta chains were all read from a single sample in a study of blood T cell repertoires in COVID-19. Only in-frame clones appear in the TCRdb table, and some are missing; sequencing was by immunoSEQ multiplex PCR. This table has approximately 220,000 clones, about 91% appearing once. What was sequenced was PBMCs or T cells enriched from blood (not recorded which). Receptor source: a woman in her 30s with acute COVID-19.

The chain has TRBV9 and TRBJ2-3; 7 bases are shared with TRBD2. Germline V gene sequence: CDR1 SGDLS, CDR2 YYNGEE. J was trimmed by 3 bases and V by 4 bases; bases with no gene match: 5. The CDR3 length is 14 residues. The CDR3 region has the DNA TGTGCCAGCAGCCCCCGACTAGCAACAGATACGCAGTATTTT. It codes for CASSPRLATDTQYF.

V usage is TRBV7-9 and J usage is TRBJ2-2, with 7 bases identical to TRBD1. The CDR3 runs 15 residues. Germline V lookup: CDR1 SEHNR, CDR2 FQNEAQ (reference sequence). J gave up 2 bases and V 8 bases, and 8 bases lay outside the gene matches. This CDR3 reads CASGVGQSNTGELFF. The CDR3 DNA sequence: TGTGCCAGCGGCGTGGGACAGTCCAACACCGGGGAGCTGTTTTTT.

The chain employs TRBV5-4 and TRBJ1-3; no firm D call. Germline-derived CDR1 and CDR2 are SGHNT and YYREEE (reference sequence). Trimming cost V 9 bases and J 0 bases, with 10 bases left between them. CDR3 length equals 13 residues. CDR3 amino acids: CAISLLSGNTIYF. DNA of the CDR3: TGTGCCATCAGTCTTCTCTCTGGAAACACCATATATTTT.

This clone was counted once. This rearrangement joins TRBV5-1 to TRBJ2-5; 8 nucleotides align to TRBD2. V shed 4 bases, J shed 1 base, and the junction held 3 bases outside the gene matches. The CDR3 totals 14 residues. CDR1 and CDR2 from the germline V gene are SGHRS and YFSETQ. The CDR3 region is CASSVLAVQETQYF. DNA of the CDR3: TGCGCCAGCAGCGTACTAGCGGTCCAAGAGACCCAGTACTTC. The variable domain in full, completed from reference TRBV5-1 and TRBJ2-5, reads KAGVTQTPRYLIKTRGQQVTLSCSPISGHRSVSWYQQTPGQGLQFLFEYFSETQRNKGNFPGRFSGRQFSNSRSEMNVSTLELGDSALYLCASSVLAVQETQYFGPGTRLLVL.

The chain recombines TRBV2 with TRBJ2-7; a weak D match, TRBD1 (5 bases). The CDR3 has 15 amino acids. Germline loops: CDR1 SNHLY, CDR2 FYNNEI. Deletions cut 2 bases from V and 0 bases from J, with 11 bases between. CDR3 region: CASSEQGVTSYEQYF. In nucleotides, the CDR3 is TGTGCCAGCAGTGAACAGGGCGTGACCTCCTACGAGCAGTACTTC.

This chain connects TRBV10-3 to TRBJ1-5; 8 bases line up with TRBD1. J was trimmed by 0 bases and V by 4 bases; bases with no gene match: 17. CDR1 and CDR2 (germline): ENHRY, SYGVKD. This CDR3 spans 20 amino acids. The CDR3 nucleotides are TGTGCCATCAGTGCAGGGGGCGTTAAAACCTTAAAACTTAGCAATCAGCCCCAGCATTTT. Translating it yields CAISAGGVKTLKLSNQPQHF.

The rearrangement joins TRBV7-2 to TRBJ1-4; 8 nucleotides align to TRBD1. CDR1 SGHTA and CDR2 FQGNSA come from the germline V gene. CDR3 size: 18 residues. Losses at the gene ends were 5 bases for V and 7 bases for J; bases not matched to a gene: 18. The CDR3 region is CASSRRGTGGRQSEKLFF. For the CDR3, the DNA is TGTGCCAGCAGCCGCCGGGGGACAGGAGGCCGGCAGAGTGAAAAACTGTTTTTT. Full variable domain (rest looked up from reference TRBV7-2 and TRBJ1-4): GAGVSQSPSNKVTEKGKDVELRCDPISGHTALYWYRQSLGQGLEFLIYFQGNSAPDKSGLPSDRFSAERTGGSVSTLTIQRTQQEDSAVYLCASSRRGTGGRQSEKLFFGSGTQLSVL.

This rearrangement joins TRBV3-1 (or the pseudogene TRBV3-2) to TRBJ1-5; D remains unclear. Deletions cut 1 base from V and 9 bases from J, with 13 bases between. CDR3 size: 14 residues. In germline, CDR1 is LGHDT, CDR2 YNNKEL (reference sequence). This CDR3 reads CASSQAVTSSPQHF. The CDR3 nucleotides are TGTGCCAGCAGCCAAGCGGTTACCTCGTCGCCCCAGCATTTT.

This clone came up once. The junction departs from the called germline gene at one end, perhaps through a read error. The chain uses TRBV7-7 and TRBJ2-2; tentative D call: TRBD1 (6 bases). The germline CDR1 and CDR2 sequences are SSHAT and FNYEAQ (reference sequence). The CDR3 covers 15 residues. The CDR3 region has the DNA TGTGCTAGCAGCTCGGACAGAGCGAACACCGGGGAGCTGTTTTTT. Residues: CASSSDRANTGELFF.

This chain joins TRBV19 and TRBJ1-1; 10 bases fit TRBD1. Germline assignment: CDR1 LNHDA and CDR2 SQIVND (reference sequence). This CDR3 region has 14 residues. After removal of 7 bases from V and 5 bases from J, the junction contained 7 bases not matched to a gene. Written as DNA, the CDR3 is TGTGCCAGTACCCTAGGACAGGGGGGAACTGAAGCTTTCTTT. Amino acids: CASTLGQGGTEAFF.

V and J are TRBV5-1 and TRBJ2-2; 7 nucleotides agree with TRBD1. The germline V gene has CDR1 SGHRS and CDR2 YFSETQ. The CDR3 is 13 amino acids. Unmatched junction bases numbered 4, after V lost 6 bases and J lost 5 bases. CDR3 nucleotide sequence: TGCGCCAGCAACAGACAGGGAACCGGGGAGCTGTTTTTT. Amino acid sequence: CASNRQGTGELFF.

The genes are TRBV19 and TRBJ2-2, with D possibly matching TRBD1 (5 bases). The CDR3 is 17 amino acids. CDR1 is LNHDA, CDR2 SQIVND, per germline (reference sequence). V lost 3 bases and J 3 bases, leaving 17 bases between the germline ends. This CDR3 is CASSIIQGWNYTGELFF. CDR3 nucleotide sequence: TGTGCCAGTAGTATCATTCAGGGATGGAATTACACCGGGGAGCTGTTTTTT.

This clone appeared many times. V and J are TRBV5-1 and TRBJ1-6; tentative D call: TRBD1 (5 bases). CDR3 size: 14 residues. V lost 2 bases and J lost 6, with 9 bases in between. In germline, CDR1 is SGHRS, CDR2 YFSETQ. DNA of the CDR3: TGCGCCAGCAGCTTATCAGGGTTTAATTCACCCCTCCACTTT. It specifies CASSLSGFNSPLHF.

The chain couples TRBV7-8 to TRBJ2-1; tentative D call: TRBD1 (6 bases). CDR3 length: 12 amino acids. Germline V gives CDR1 SGHVS, CDR2 FQNEAQ. V was pared by 5 bases and J by 8 bases, with 10 bases between. CDR3 nucleotides: TGTGCCAGCAGCCAGGACAGCGATGAGCAGTTCTTC. Translated: CASSQDSDEQFF. Together with reference TRBV7-8 and TRBJ2-1, the CDR3 gives the full variable domain: GAGVSQSPRYKVAKRGQDVALRCDPISGHVSLFWYQQALGQGPEFLTYFQNEAQLDKSGLPSDRFFAERPEGSVSTLKIQRTQQEDSAVYLCASSQDSDEQFFGPGTRLTVL.

The J gene is TRBJ2-7, the V gene TRBV11-2; TRBD2 agrees at 13 bases. The CDR3 is made up of 14 amino acids. Germline values: CDR1 SGHAT, CDR2 FQNNGV. With V trimmed by 7 bases and J by 9 bases, 9 bases remained unmatched. The CDR3 coding sequence is TGTGCCAGCACCCCAGGACTAGCGGGGGCCCGGCAGTACTTC. The encoded protein is CASTPGLAGARQYF.

The chain uses TRBV11-2 and TRBJ1-2; 7 bases map to TRBD1. CDR1 and CDR2 from the germline V gene are SGHAT and FQNNGV. CDR3 length: 14 residues. V shed 7 bases, J shed 6 bases, and the junction held 11 bases outside the gene matches. The CDR3 bases are TGTGCCAGCACAGTCTCCGGGACAGCCGATGGCTACACCTTC. Residues: CASTVSGTADGYTF.

The rearrangement links TRBV2 to TRBJ1-1; D call uncertain. V was shortened by 2 bases and J by 5 bases, with 9 bases between the two germline ends. Germline V lookup: CDR1 SNHLY, CDR2 FYNNEI. The CDR3 has 13 residues. The DNA of the CDR3 is TGTGCCAGCAGTGAAAACAGTGGAACTGAAGCTTTCTTT. This sequence encodes CASSENSGTEAFF.

This clone was observed once. This chain connects TRBV9 to TRBJ2-3; a possible D gene is TRBD2 (7 bases). There are 16 residues in the CDR3. Germline V lookup: CDR1 SGDLS, CDR2 YYNGEE. Trimming stripped 2 bases from V and 0 bases from J, with 13 bases between. CDR3 in amino acids: CASSVGGGDSTDTQYF. The CDR3 nucleotides read TGTGCCAGCAGCGTTGGGGGGGGCGATAGCACAGATACGCAGTATTTT.

The rearrangement joins TRBV4-1 to TRBJ2-2; 9 bases align to TRBD2. The germline V gene has CDR1 MGHRA and CDR2 YSYEKL. The V segment lost 2 bases and the J segment 2 bases; nucleotides outside the gene matches: 6. The CDR3 covers 17 residues. The CDR3 nucleotides read TGCGCCAGCAGCCAAAATCGCGGGGGGGGCAACACCGGGGAGCTGTTTTTT. Translated: CASSQNRGGGNTGELFF.

This clone was seen only once. The chain has TRBV5-1 and TRBJ2-7; D perhaps matches TRBD1 (6 bases). The CDR3 totals 16 residues. CDR1 is SGHRS and CDR2 is YFSETQ in the germline V gene. Trimming removed 3 bases from V and 3 bases from J, with 19 bases in between. The CDR3 is CASSSSPGDIDYEQYF. As DNA, the CDR3 is TGCGCCAGCAGCTCTTCTCCCGGGGACATAGACTACGAGCAGTACTTC.

The rearrangement joins TRBV28 to TRBJ1-2; possible D gene TRBD1, 5 bases. CDR3 length: 13 amino acids. Trimming shortened V by 10 bases and J by 2 bases, and 14 bases separated the two germline ends. Germline V gene data show CDR1 as MDHEN and CDR2 as SYDVKM. For the CDR3, the DNA is TGTGCCACCAATCGGGGGGGGAACTATGGCTACACCTTC. Residues: CATNRGGNYGYTF.

This sequence joins TRBV4-3 and TRBJ1-1; D gene unclear. The CDR3 contains 12 residues. CDR1 LGHNA and CDR2 YSLEER come from the germline V gene. Trimming pared 1 base from V and 10 bases from J, leaving 10 bases between. CDR3 sequence: CASSQGAGGAFF. CDR3 sequence (DNA): TGCGCCAGCAGCCAAGGAGCAGGAGGAGCTTTCTTT.

The chain combines TRBV19 with TRBJ1-2; D remains unclear. This CDR3 spans 12 amino acids. The ends were cut back, 5 bases at V and 9 bases at J, with 13 bases in the middle. Germline V CDR1 and CDR2: LNHDA, SQIVND (reference sequence). Here the CDR3 DNA reads TGTGCCAGTAGTCCTATGGACGGGAGCTACACCTTC. This codes for CASSPMDGSYTF.

This clone was seen a single time. The chain links TRBV7-2 to TRBJ1-1; weak D call: TRBD1 (5 bases). CDR3 size: 14 residues. Trimming left V 2 bases short and J 6 bases short, with 13 bases between. Germline assignment: CDR1 SGHTA and CDR2 FQGNSA. CDR3: CASSLNRQYSEAFF. CDR3 sequence (DNA): TGTGCCAGCAGCTTAAACAGACAGTACTCTGAAGCTTTCTTT.

V gene TRBV10-1 combines with J gene TRBJ2-3, with D possibly matching TRBD2 (7 bases). The length of the CDR3 is 14 residues. CDR1 is WNHNN and CDR2 is SYGVQD in the germline V gene (reference sequence). Trimming took 5 bases from V and 4 from J, leaving 13 bases between them. The CDR3 here is CASSLGGRADTQYF. The CDR3 nucleotides are TGCGCCAGCAGTCTCGGGGGGCGCGCAGATACGCAGTATTTT.

This clone has just a few counts. This rearrangement joins TRBV10-3 to TRBJ2-1, with 7 nucleotides matching TRBD1. The CDR3 loop spans 14 amino acids. Germline trimming cut 5 bases from V and 9 bases from J; bases unmatched to any gene: 10. CDR1 and CDR2 (germline): ENHRY, SYGVKD. In nucleotides, the CDR3 is TGTGCCATCAGTAACGACAGGGATGGGAGTGAGCAGTTCTTC. Translated: CAISNDRDGSEQFF.

A few counts support this clone. The chain couples TRBV5-4 to TRBJ2-7; no clear D. V was trimmed by 0 bases and J by 7 bases, leaving 5 bases between them. The CDR3 extends over 11 amino acids. Germline V gene lookup returns CDR1 SGHNT and CDR2 YYREEE (reference sequence). CDR3 sequence reads: CASSLGQEQYF. CDR3 nucleotides: TGTGCCAGCAGCTTGGGACAAGAGCAGTACTTC.

The chain carries TRBV12-3 or TRBV12-4 and TRBJ1-2; a possible D gene is TRBD1 (5 bases). CDR3 length: 13 amino acids. V lost 2 bases and J 7 bases, leaving 11 bases between the germline ends. Here the CDR3 DNA reads TGTGCCAGCAGTTTAATGGGGGAGGGTGGCTACACCTTC. Translated, it gives CASSLMGEGGYTF.

The gene calls are TRBV27 and TRBJ1-2; D is perhaps TRBD1 (5 bases). The ends were cut back, 0 bases at V and 4 bases at J, with 15 bases in the middle. The CDR3 covers 16 residues. From germline, CDR1 is MNHEY and CDR2 SMNVEV (reference sequence). In DNA, the CDR3 is TGTGCCAGCAGTTTATCGTCAGGGTTTCTCACCTATGGCTACACCTTC. Translated, it gives CASSLSSGFLTYGYTF.

This clone was counted once. V and J are TRBV5-4 and TRBJ2-7; D is undetermined. Germline V gene data show CDR1 as SGHNT and CDR2 as YYREEE (reference sequence). The CDR3 extends over 12 amino acids. V was cut by 4 bases and J by 0 bases, with 5 bases left in between. The DNA of the CDR3 is TGTGCCAGCAGCCCGAGCTCCTACGAGCAGTACTTC. Translating gives CASSPSSYEQYF. The variable domain in full, with the rest retrieved from reference TRBV5-4 and TRBJ2-7, is ETGVTQSPTHLIKTRGQQVTLRCSSQSGHNTVSWYQQALGQGPQFIFQYYREEENGRGNFPPRFSGLQFPNYSSELNVNALELDDSALYLCASSPSSYEQYFGPGTRLTVT.

The chain recombines TRBV14 with TRBJ1-6, with D maybe TRBD1 (5 bases). The CDR3 loop spans 16 amino acids. CDR1 is SGHDN, CDR2 FVKESK, per germline. V was cut by 4 bases and J by 5 bases, with 15 bases left in between. The CDR3 nucleotides are TGTGCCAGCAGCCTTCCCGGGACTCCGAATAATTCACCCCTCCACTTT. Its translation: CASSLPGTPNNSPLHF.

The CDR3 loop reads CASSESQGQPQHF. In DNA form, the CDR3 reads TGCGCCAGCAGTGAGTCGCAGGGCCAGCCCCAGCATTTT. The chain employs TRBV10-1 and TRBJ1-5; a weak D match, TRBD1 (5 bases). Trimming removed 0 bases from V and 7 bases from J, with 7 bases in between. Germline CDR1 WNHNN, CDR2 SYGVQD (reference sequence). The CDR3 has 13 amino acids.